This T cell receptor beta chain was found in a study of blood T cell repertoires in COVID-19. Whole-study context: T cells, B-cell-depleted T cells, or PBMCs provided the cDNA or gDNA that served as material.

The V segment lost 0 bases and the J segment 1 base; nucleotides outside the gene matches: 4. CDR3 length equals 16 residues. Germline CDR1 and CDR2: MNHEY and SVGAGI. Adults between roughly 18 and 89 years of age took part from about two dozen US areas. Participant-reported clinical history was the basis for cohort assignment. Authors' analysis steps: Amplification with reference gene primers provided the estimates of nucleated cell counts. Measured with immunoSEQ multiplex PCR; TCRdb has only the in-frame clones, and not every one. V and J calls and clone size follow that table, whereas D and trimming were derived from the DNA. Of approximately 250,000 clones in the sample, 70% to 90% were seen once.

The chain has TRBV6-5 and TRBJ2-7; 9 nucleotides match TRBD2. The TCR sequence derives from a woman between 35 and 50 years old with acute COVID-19. The sequencing sample was made of PBMCs or T cells enriched from blood (not recorded which). The CDR3 DNA follows: TGTGCCAGCAGTTACTCTGGTAGCGGGGGATCCTACGAGCAGTACTTC. This translates into CASSYSGSGGSYEQYF.